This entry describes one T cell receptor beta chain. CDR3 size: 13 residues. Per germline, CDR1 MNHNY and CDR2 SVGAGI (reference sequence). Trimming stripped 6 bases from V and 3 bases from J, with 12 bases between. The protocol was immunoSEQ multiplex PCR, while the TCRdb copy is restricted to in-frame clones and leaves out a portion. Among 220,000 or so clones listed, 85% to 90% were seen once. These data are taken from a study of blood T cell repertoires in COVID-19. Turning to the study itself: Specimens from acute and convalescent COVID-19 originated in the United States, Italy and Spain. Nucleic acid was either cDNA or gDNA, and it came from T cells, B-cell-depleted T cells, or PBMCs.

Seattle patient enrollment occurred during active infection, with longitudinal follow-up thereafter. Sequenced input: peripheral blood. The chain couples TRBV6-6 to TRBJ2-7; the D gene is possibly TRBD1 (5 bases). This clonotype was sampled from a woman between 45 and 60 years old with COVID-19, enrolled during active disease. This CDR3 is CASSKSRDYEQYV. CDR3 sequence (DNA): TGTGCCAGCAGCAAAAGCAGGGACTACGAGCAGTACGTC.